These 13 T cell receptor gamma chains came from one sample sequenced in a study of γδ T cells in repeated Plasmodium falciparum infection. TCRdb reanalysed the multiplex PCR reads via CATT. The sample lists approximately 26,000 gamma-chain clones, about 3% occurring once. Bulk repertoires came from Vgamma9/Vdelta2+ or Vdelta2-negative gammadelta T cells flow-sorted from PBMC. Sequenced: gamma-delta T cells from blood. All receptors derive from a pool of human donors (malaria-infected and uninfected, not separated).

There are many counts of this clone. The genes are TRGV2 and TRGJ1 or TRGJ2. The CDR3 has 14 amino acids. The junction had 6 bases not matched to a gene; V was cut back by 2 bases and J by 2 bases. CDR1 EGSNGY and CDR2 YDSYNSKV come from the germline V gene. CDR3 region: CATWDASDYYKKLF. For the CDR3, the DNA is TGTGCCACCTGGGACGCCTCGGATTATTATAAGAAACTCTTT.

This clone turned up a few times. This is likely an artifact of a read error, given a far larger clone one base away. This CDR3 is also generated by other DNA sequences in the sample. J is TRGJ1 or TRGJ2 and V is TRGV9. Here the J gene came from matching the DNA to germline, since TCRdb omits it. This CDR3 comprises 14 residues. Losses at the gene ends were 0 bases for V and 9 bases for J; bases not matched to a gene: 11. From germline, CDR1 is GITISATS and CDR2 ISYDGTV (reference sequence). CDR3 DNA: TGTGCCTTGTGGGAGGTGCGAGGGGGAGGTAAGAAACTCTTT. Protein product: CALWEVRGGGKKLF.

Only a few counts were recorded for this clone. The protein TCRdb gives is from a much larger clone and does not agree with this DNA's translation at residue 14, likely a read error; the protein shown here comes from the DNA. V gene TRGV9 combines with J gene TRGJP2. Losses at the gene ends were 0 bases for V and 6 bases for J; bases not matched to a gene: 22. In germline, CDR1 is GITISATS, CDR2 ISYDGTV (reference sequence). CDR3 length equals 20 residues. CDR3 residues: CALWEVRGSYIGSGDWIKTF. The CDR3 coding sequence is TGTGCCTTGTGGGAGGTGCGGGGAAGTTACATAGGGAGTGGTGATTGGATCAAGACGTTT.

This clone came up a few times. Since a far larger clone is one base different, this is likely a read error. The same CDR3 also results from other DNA sequences found in this sample. The chain carries TRGV5 and TRGJ1 or TRGJ2. No J gene was available from TCRdb, and it was assigned here by a germline match of the DNA. CDR1 is VINAFY and CDR2 is YDVSNSKD in the germline V gene. This CDR3 region has 18 residues. The chain's CDR3 is CATWDRPSKFSNYYKKLF. The CDR3 DNA is TGTGCCACTTGGGACAGGCCGTCCAAGTTTTCGAATTATTATAAGAAACTCTTT.

A word on this clone: The TCRdb protein, from a much larger clone, departs from this DNA's translation at residue 14, likely by read error; the protein shown derives from the DNA. This chain links TRGV4 with TRGJ1 or TRGJ2. TCRdb lists no J gene, so it was determined here by aligning the DNA to germline. Germline lookup yields CDR1 EGSTGY and CDR2 YDSYTSSV. This CDR3 comprises 18 residues. The CDR3 region has the DNA TGTGCCACCTGGGGAGTGGGGGTTGATGGAGTGAATTATGATAAGAAACTCTTT. Protein: CATWGVGVDGVNYDKKLF.

A remark on this clone: It is likely a read error: a sequence one base away is far more abundant. The V call is TRGV9, the J call TRGJ1 or TRGJ2. Here the J gene was assigned by germline matching of the DNA, as TCRdb has none. Germline V lookup: CDR1 GITISATS, CDR2 ISYDGTV (reference sequence). This CDR3 contains 14 residues. The CDR3 loop is CALWEVFIRYKKLF. CDR3 nucleotide sequence: TGTGCCCTGTGGGAGGTGTTTATTCGTTATAAGAAACTCTTT.

This clone was picked up many times. Translating this DNA gives a protein that differs at residue 9 from the TCRdb one, which belongs to a much larger clone; a read error is likely, and the protein shown is this translation. V gene TRGV2 combines with J gene TRGJ1 or TRGJ2. V lost 2 bases to trimming and J lost 16 bases; unmatched junction nucleotides: 20. Looked up from germline, CDR1 is EGSNGY and CDR2 is YDSYNSKV. CDR3 length: 14 amino acids. CDR3 coding DNA: TGTGCCACCTGGGACGCATACGTTAGAGGCTTTCAGCTCTTT. This encodes CATWDAYVRGFQLF.

Of note for this clone: Just one base apart from a much larger clone, this may be a read error. The same CDR3 can be traced to other DNA sequences in this sample. The chain couples TRGV5 to TRGJ1 or TRGJ2. Here the J gene came from matching the DNA to germline, since TCRdb omits it. The germline V gene encodes CDR1 VINAFY and CDR2 YDVSNSKD. The CDR3 length is 13 residues. CDR3 loop: CATWDSKDYKKLF. Here the CDR3 DNA reads TGTGCCACTTGGGACAGTAAAGATTATAAGAAACTCTTT.

This clone showed up many times. The protein in TCRdb stems from a much larger clone and differs at residue 12 from this DNA's translation, likely a read error; here the protein is translated from the DNA. V usage is TRGV9 and J usage is TRGJP1. No J gene was available from TCRdb, and it was assigned here by a germline match of the DNA. There are 15 residues in the CDR3. Germline loops: CDR1 GITISATS, CDR2 ISYDGTV (reference sequence). The CDR3 spells CALWEVWTTGWSKIF. CDR3 bases: TGTGCCTTGTGGGAGGTGTGGACCACTGGTTGGTCCAAGATATTT.

This clone was seen many times. Relative to the germline gene, one junction end is altered; a read error may explain this. The chain has TRGV4 and TRGJ1 or TRGJ2. TCRdb lists no J gene, so it was determined here by aligning the DNA to germline. Germline V gene data show CDR1 as EGSTGY and CDR2 as YDSYTSSV. CDR3 size: 12 residues. CDR3 sequence (DNA): TGTGCCGCCTGGGATGGCTATTATAAGAAACTCTTT. This encodes CAAWDGYYKKLF.

Ten or more counts support this clone. This same CDR3 is encoded by further DNA sequences in the sample. The genes are TRGV9 and TRGJP. V lost 0 bases to trimming and J lost 4 bases; unmatched junction nucleotides: 6. This CDR3 has 18 residues. The germline CDR1 and CDR2 sequences are GITISATS and ISYDGTV (reference sequence). For the CDR3, the DNA is TGTGCCTTGTGGGAGGTGCACCTTCAAGAGTTGGGCAAAAAAATCAAGGTATTT. Its protein product is CALWEVHLQELGKKIKVF.

The table lists this clone with many counts. A far larger clone is a single base away, which makes a read error likely. The CDR3 DNA reads as TGTGCCCTGTGGGAGGGGAGTGATGAGAAACTCTTT. This translates into CALWEGSDEKLF. The chain employs TRGV9 and TRGJ1 or TRGJ2. The CDR3 covers 12 residues. Germline V gene lookup returns CDR1 GITISATS and CDR2 ISYDGTV (reference sequence).

In its sample, this clone was seen many times. The chain has TRGV9 and TRGJP. TCRdb is silent on the J gene; assignment here came from matching the DNA to germline. The V gene's germline CDR1 is GITISATS and CDR2 ISYDGTV (reference sequence). V shed 2 bases and J 6 bases; nucleotides not matched to a gene: 4. The CDR3 covers 16 residues. CDR3 residues: CALWEGAELGKKIKVF. Written as DNA, the CDR3 is TGTGCCTTGTGGGAGGGCGCAGAGTTGGGCAAAAAAATCAAGGTATTT.